This is a list of T cell receptor beta chains from one sample in a study of response to subunit inactivated influenza vaccine. TCRdb processed the RT-PCR reads anew with MiXCR; each CDR3 protein has one entry. The data hold hundreds of thousands of distinct CDR3 sequences, with 6% to 9% observed a single time. Sequences were derived from PBMCs from blood, sampled 23 to 25 months after vaccination. The receptors were gathered from a man in his fifties or sixties who received an inactivated influenza vaccine. Both conserved end residues are part of each CDR3.

V gene	J gene	CDR3 length	CDR3 protein
TRBV20-1	TRBJ1-1	14	CSARLRRGRTEAFF
TRBV7-7	TRBJ2-5	15	CASSLGMAAPETQYF
TRBV30	TRBJ2-7	12	CARSEGPYEQYF
TRBV12-3/TRBV12-4	TRBJ2-1	14	CASSSRTGRSEQFF
TRBV4-3	TRBJ2-7	14	CASSRTGVAYEQYF
TRBV18	TRBJ2-7	15	CASSPPGGAIGEQYF
TRBV6-5	TRBJ1-2	13	CASSYMGTGGYTF
TRBV12-3/TRBV12-4	TRBJ1-5	15	CASSLDEGSRQPQHF
TRBV7-3	TRBJ2-5	17	CASSFGLAGGGQETQYF
TRBV4-1	TRBJ1-3	13	CASSQAPGNTIYF
TRBV11-2	TRBJ2-2	15	CASSFMGVDTGELFF
TRBV6-1	TRBJ2-1	15	CASSEFTGHDNEQFF
TRBV9	TRBJ2-5	13	CASSPTAQETQYF
TRBV3-1	TRBJ1-2	14	CASSQDEYDHGYTF
TRBV6-1	TRBJ2-1	16	CASRPTLGGSFSEQFF
TRBV5-1	TRBJ2-1	15	CASSEGLAGGSEQFF
TRBV12-3/TRBV12-4	TRBJ2-1	15	CASSFGGALSNEQFF
TRBV30	TRBJ1-6	12	CAWSTGNSPLHF
TRBV6-1	TRBJ1-5	15	CASTLGGDSNQPQHF
TRBV20-1	TRBJ2-1	12	CSATYQAGEQFF
TRBV6-1	TRBJ2-7	16	CASSLTPEGALYEQYF
TRBV4-3	TRBJ2-2	16	CASSQGIGSNTGELFF
TRBV5-1	TRBJ2-1	16	CASRRSSGSSYNEQFF
TRBV5-1	TRBJ2-3	17	CASSSPGTALSTDTQYF
TRBV24-1	TRBJ2-1	15	CATSARDRDYNEQFF
TRBV12-3/TRBV12-4	TRBJ1-5	14	CASSLRAANQPQHF
TRBV10-3	TRBJ2-5	15	CAISDQAGGWETQYF
TRBV9	TRBJ2-1	12	CASSVALGEQFF
TRBV28	TRBJ1-3	16	CASSAYPGVTGNTIYF
TRBV6-5	TRBJ2-2	17	CASSYASGTVHTGELFF
TRBV4-1	TRBJ1-1	14	CASSQGYRNTEAFF
TRBV20-1	TRBJ2-1	18	CSARFRALAGVGSNEQFF
TRBV7-2	TRBJ2-5	13	CASSLGRAETQYF
TRBV7-2	TRBJ2-3	15	CASSPIRGSTDTQYF
TRBV6-2/TRBV6-3	TRBJ2-7	14	CASSYWGPSYEQYF
TRBV3-1	TRBJ2-7	15	CASSQGLRSSYEQYF
TRBV29-1	TRBJ2-1	13	CSVEDWKSLEQFF
TRBV7-2	TRBJ2-1	13	CASSLNRDNEQFF
TRBV6-5	TRBJ2-7	16	CASSYSRLAGGNEQYF
TRBV4-3	TRBJ2-7	14	CASSQASRSYEQYF
TRBV28	TRBJ1-1	15	CASSFLQEWNTEAFF
TRBV4-3	TRBJ2-5	18	CASSQALGTSGSWETQYF
TRBV19	TRBJ2-7	13	CASSNRHNYEQYF
TRBV24-1	TRBJ2-5	16	CATSEPQGDGKETQYF
TRBV25-1	TRBJ2-1	19	CASSEFSNAEKGWYNEQFF
TRBV4-3	TRBJ2-7	17	CASSQVIGPMYTYEQYF
TRBV19	TRBJ2-4	14	CASTNPLAKNIQYF
TRBV20-1	TRBJ1-1	13	CSARDGGNTEAFF
TRBV20-1	TRBJ2-3	15	CSARDAVSVTDTQYF
TRBV7-2	TRBJ2-7	15	CASSPLTGGTYEQYF
TRBV29-1	TRBJ2-5	12	CSVAGREETQYF
TRBV4-3	TRBJ1-2	13	CASSQDQAVGYTF
TRBV7-8	TRBJ2-6	15	CASSLLGSGANVLTF
TRBV7-8	TRBJ2-7	15	CASSRGGGMNYEQYF
TRBV15	TRBJ1-6	15	CATSSKQGGNSPLHF
TRBV3-1	TRBJ2-3	13	CASRGLRTDTQYF
TRBV25-1	TRBJ2-5	15	CASSEPRGNLETQYF